What follows are 31 T cell receptor beta chains derived from one specimen sequenced in a study of beta chain features in type 1 diabetes. Expressed TCRB transcripts were sequenced because the isolated RNA had all been reverse transcribed beforehand. TCRdb's table, derived via immunoSEQ multiplex PCR, lists solely in-frame clones and lacks some. The table has 350,000 to 450,000 clones, approximately 15% seen once. Sequenced: naive CD4+ T cells from blood. The receptors stem from a man aged 25 to 40 in good health.

This chain uses TRBV15 with TRBJ1-1; D remains unclear. The V end was cut by 5 bases, the J end by 5 bases, with 15 bases between. The CDR3 covers 14 residues. Germline V gives CDR1 LNHNV, CDR2 YYDKDF (reference sequence). Here the CDR3 DNA reads TGTGCCACCAGCGACCGGTTCGTTAATACTGAAGCTTTCTTT. Translating it yields CATSDRFVNTEAFF.

This chain connects TRBV5-1 to TRBJ2-1; the D gene could be TRBD1 or TRBD2 (5 bases each). The length of the CDR3 is 15 residues. Between the trimmed V and J ends, which lost 4 bases and 9 bases, there was a span of 20 bases. CDR1 is SGHRS, CDR2 YFSETQ, per germline. In nucleotides, the CDR3 is TGCGCCAGCAGCCCCATTTCGGGGCAAAACGGTGAGCAGTTCTTC. This gives the protein CASSPISGQNGEQFF.

This clone was detected a few times. This rearrangement joins TRBV7-6 to TRBJ2-7, with D unclear. This CDR3 has 13 residues. Trimming shortened V by 2 bases and J by 7 bases, and 12 bases separated the two germline ends. Germline CDR1 reads SGHVS; CDR2 reads FNYEAQ. The CDR3 loop reads CASSLLSVGEQYF. The CDR3 coding sequence is TGTGCCAGCAGCTTATTAAGTGTGGGTGAGCAGTACTTC. The complete variable domain, with remaining parts taken from reference TRBV7-6 and TRBJ2-7, reads GAGVSQSPRYKVTKRGQDVALRCDPISGHVSLYWYRQALGQGPEFLTYFNYEAQQDKSGLPNDRFSAERPEGSISTLTIQRTEQRDSAMYRCASSLLSVGEQYFGPGTRLTVT.

On this clone: A much more abundant neighbour one base away suggests this may be a read error. The same CDR3 is also encoded by other DNA sequences in this sample. The gene calls are TRBV30 and TRBJ2-1, with 10 bases lining up with TRBD2. V shed 0 bases, J shed 6 bases, and the junction held 11 bases outside the gene matches. Per germline, CDR1 GTSNPN and CDR2 SVGIG (reference sequence). The CDR3 contains 17 residues. CDR3 DNA: TGTGCCTGGAGTGTACAAAGAGAACTAGCGGGATTCAATGAGCAGTTCTTC. Amino acid sequence: CAWSVQRELAGFNEQFF.

This chain joins TRBV25-1 and TRBJ2-1, with 9 bases aligning to TRBD1. Germline V gene data show CDR1 as MGHDK and CDR2 as SYGVNS. The CDR3 has 15 amino acids. V lost 7 bases, J lost 7 bases, and 11 bases stayed unmatched. The CDR3 DNA is TGTGCCAGCACCCCCGGGACAGGGTATTTGAATGAGCAGTTCTTC. Translating it yields CASTPGTGYLNEQFF.

The sample holds a few counts of this clone. The V call is TRBV5-4, the J call TRBJ2-5, with 7 bases aligning to TRBD2. Germline V CDR1 and CDR2: SGHNT, YYREEE (reference sequence). The CDR3 is 15 amino acids. V shed 3 bases and J 4 bases; nucleotides not matched to a gene: 9. CDR3 protein: CASSSELASGETQYF. The CDR3 DNA is TGTGCCAGCAGCTCCGAACTAGCGAGCGGAGAGACCCAGTACTTC.

The chain has TRBV27 and TRBJ2-5; 7 bases align to TRBD2. With V trimmed by 5 bases and J by 7 bases, 13 bases remained unmatched. CDR1 and CDR2 from the germline V gene are MNHEY and SMNVEV (reference sequence). The CDR3 extends over 15 amino acids. CDR3 in amino acids: CASSRAGRDLGTQYF. The CDR3 coding sequence is TGTGCCAGCAGTCGAGCGGGGCGGGACCTAGGGACCCAGTACTTC.

This clone has only a few counts. V is TRBV6-6 and J is TRBJ2-3, with D hard to call. Germline V gene sequence: CDR1 MNHNY, CDR2 SVGAGI (reference sequence). The CDR3 is 11 residues long. The ends were cut back, 8 bases at V and 6 bases at J, with 9 bases in the middle. DNA for the CDR3: TGTGCCAGCTCAGCTATGGATACGCAGTATTTT. Its translation: CASSAMDTQYF.

This chain uses TRBV30 with TRBJ2-7; D remains unclear. There are 12 residues in the CDR3. The V end lost 2 bases, the J end lost 0 bases, and 5 bases lay between the germline ends. Germline V lookup: CDR1 GTSNPN, CDR2 SVGIG (reference sequence). The DNA of the CDR3 is TGTGCCTGGAGTAGTAGCTCCTACGAGCAGTACGTC. Translation gives CAWSSSSYEQYV.

This clone was seen a handful of times. The V call is TRBV29-1, the J call TRBJ2-2; 7 bases line up with TRBD1. From germline, CDR1 is SQVTM and CDR2 ANQGSEA. Trimming at V came to 6 bases and at J to 6 bases, leaving 7 bases not matched to a gene. The CDR3 length is 13 residues. The CDR3 here is CSVGQTTAGELFF. The CDR3 nucleotides are TGCAGCGTGGGACAGACCACCGCCGGGGAGCTGTTTTTT.

Only a few counts were recorded for this clone. This chain connects TRBV6-5 to TRBJ2-3; D is perhaps TRBD2 (6 bases). The germline V gene has CDR1 MNHEY and CDR2 SVGAGI. V was pared by 5 bases and J by 3 bases, with 12 bases between. This CDR3 is 14 amino acids long. Here the CDR3 reads CASSPAGLTDTQYF. The CDR3 DNA is TGTGCCAGCAGTCCAGCGGGCTTGACAGATACGCAGTATTTT.

This clone was counted between two and nine times. The J gene is TRBJ2-1, the V gene TRBV6-4, with D perhaps being TRBD1 or TRBD2 (5 bases each). V was clipped by 6 bases and J by 2 bases, with 14 bases between them. Germline values: CDR1 MRHNA, CDR2 SNTAGT. The CDR3 is 15 amino acids. CDR3 region: CASSPGGHPYNEQFF. The CDR3 coding sequence is TGTGCCAGCAGCCCCGGAGGACACCCCTACAATGAGCAGTTCTTC.

The J gene is TRBJ1-2, the V gene TRBV30; D is ambiguous. Looked up from germline, CDR1 is GTSNPN and CDR2 is SVGIG (reference sequence). The CDR3 loop spans 15 amino acids. Trimming removed 0 bases from V and 8 bases from J, with 19 bases in between. CDR3 nucleotides: TGTGCCTGGAGTGTGCCCAAGGGTTTGCTATGGGGCTACACCTTC. The encoded protein is CAWSVPKGLLWGYTF.

The table lists this clone with a few counts. The chain joins TRBV7-2 to TRBJ1-1; 7 bases align to TRBD1. This CDR3 is 12 amino acids long. The V and J ends lost 5 bases and 8 bases, in that order; junction bases with no gene match: 5. CDR1 is SGHTA and CDR2 is FQGNSA in the germline V gene. CDR3: CASSVGTAEAFF. In DNA form, the CDR3 reads TGTGCCAGCAGCGTAGGGACAGCAGAAGCTTTCTTT.

In its sample, this clone was seen a few times. This chain uses TRBV30 with TRBJ2-1; unclear D gene. There are 12 residues in the CDR3. From germline, CDR1 is GTSNPN and CDR2 SVGIG (reference sequence). V dropped 0 bases and J dropped 8 bases, with 8 bases sitting between them. CDR3 in DNA: TGTGCCTGGAGTGTGTCTAGGGATGAGCAGTTCTTC. It translates to CAWSVSRDEQFF.

The chain uses TRBV19 and TRBJ2-5, with D perhaps matching TRBD2 (6 bases). CDR3 length: 15 residues. The germline V and J ends were trimmed by 1 base and 2 bases, with 11 bases remaining between them. Germline CDR1 and CDR2: LNHDA and SQIVND (reference sequence). CDR3 sequence (DNA): TGTGCCAGTAGTATAGGCCGGCTAGCGCAAGAGACCCAGTACTTC. This encodes CASSIGRLAQETQYF.

The chain uses TRBV15 and TRBJ2-4, with 10 bases identical to TRBD1. This CDR3 contains 13 residues. J gave up 5 bases and V 9 bases, and 4 bases lay outside the gene matches. CDR1 and CDR2 (germline): LNHNV, YYDKDF (reference sequence). CDR3 DNA: TGTGCCACTCGGGGGACAGGGGAAAACATTCAGTACTTC. Protein sequence: CATRGTGENIQYF. The complete variable domain, with remaining parts taken from reference TRBV15 and TRBJ2-4, reads DAMVIQNPRYQVTQFGKPVTLSCSQTLNHNVMYWYQQKSSQAPKLLFHYYDKDFNNEADTPDNFQSRRPNTSFCFLDIRSPGLGDTAMYLCATRGTGENIQYFGAGTRLSVL.

This clone was picked up a small number of times. The rearrangement joins TRBV15 to TRBJ2-6; D remains unclear. V gave up 2 bases and J gave up 1 base, with 9 bases separating them. CDR1 LNHNV and CDR2 YYDKDF come from the germline V gene (reference sequence). The CDR3 is made up of 16 amino acids. CDR3 in amino acids: CATSRIRASGANVLTF. The CDR3 coding sequence is TGTGCCACCAGCAGAATAAGAGCATCTGGGGCCAACGTCCTGACTTTC. The full variable domain, with the rest looked up from reference TRBV15 and TRBJ2-6, is DAMVIQNPRYQVTQFGKPVTLSCSQTLNHNVMYWYQQKSSQAPKLLFHYYDKDFNNEADTPDNFQSRRPNTSFCFLDIRSPGLGDTAMYLCATSRIRASGANVLTFGAGSRLTVL.

This clone was picked up a small number of times. The chain combines TRBV7-9 with TRBJ2-7, with D maybe TRBD1 (6 bases). The V gene lost 2 bases and the J gene lost 6 bases, with 20 bases spanning the gap. Germline values: CDR1 SEHNR, CDR2 FQNEAQ (reference sequence). The CDR3 is made up of 16 amino acids. Here the CDR3 reads CASSLYQGLHILEQYF. For the CDR3, the DNA is TGTGCCAGCAGCTTATATCAGGGGCTCCATATTCTCGAGCAGTACTTC.

The chain has TRBV5-1 and TRBJ1-2; D might be TRBD1 (5 bases). The V gene lost 0 bases and the J gene lost 3 bases, with 12 bases spanning the gap. The CDR3 runs to 15 residues. CDR1 and CDR2 from the germline V gene are SGHRS and YFSETQ. The CDR3 sequence: CASSLGWGEDYGYTF. The CDR3 nucleotides are TGCGCCAGCAGCTTGGGCTGGGGCGAGGACTATGGCTACACCTTC.

The chain joins TRBV13 to TRBJ2-3, with 7 bases identical to TRBD2. The trim removed 5 bases at V and 0 bases at J, leaving 11 bases unmatched. Per the germline V gene, CDR1 is PRHDT and CDR2 is FYEKMQ (reference sequence). This CDR3 spans 17 amino acids. This chain's CDR3 is CASSQTPGGPSTDTQYF. CDR3 coding DNA: TGTGCCAGCAGCCAGACCCCGGGGGGACCCAGCACAGATACGCAGTATTTT. Complete variable domain (other parts from reference TRBV13 and TRBJ2-3): AAGVIQSPRHLIKEKRETATLKCYPIPRHDTVYWYQQGPGQDPQFLISFYEKMQSDKGSIPDRFSAQQFSDYHSELNMSSLELGDSALYFCASSQTPGGPSTDTQYFGPGTRLTVL.

The chain couples TRBV25-1 to TRBJ1-1; D is undetermined. Per the germline V gene, CDR1 is MGHDK and CDR2 is SYGVNS. Trimming pared 7 bases from V and 2 bases from J, leaving 11 bases between. The CDR3 is made up of 13 amino acids. The CDR3 spells CASTAETNTEAFF. In DNA, the CDR3 is TGTGCCAGCACCGCCGAAACAAACACTGAAGCTTTCTTT.

This chain uses TRBV5-4 with TRBJ1-4; the D is unclear. Germline assignment: CDR1 SGHNT and CDR2 YYREEE (reference sequence). This CDR3 has 13 residues. Trimming cost V 0 bases and J 5 bases, with 5 bases left between them. The CDR3 loop is CASSLASNEKLFF. DNA of the CDR3: TGTGCCAGCAGCTTGGCGTCAAATGAAAAACTGTTTTTT.

The table lists this clone with a few counts. The chain has TRBV30 and TRBJ2-5; 8 positions match TRBD2. The CDR3 contains 20 residues. V was clipped by 3 bases and J by 2 bases; unmatched bases: 23. Germline CDR1 is GTSNPN and CDR2 is SVGIG (reference sequence). The CDR3, as DNA: TGTGCCTGGAGGTACGGAAGCGGGAGACTAGGGGACAATTTTCAAGAGACCCAGTACTTC. Its translation: CAWRYGSGRLGDNFQETQYF.

This clone has just a few counts. The J gene is TRBJ2-2, the V gene TRBV7-8; the match to TRBD2 covers 8 bases. J lost 0 bases, V lost 1 base, and 7 bases had no gene match. The CDR3 consists of 18 residues. Germline V gene sequence: CDR1 SGHVS, CDR2 FQNEAQ. In DNA form, the CDR3 reads TGTGCCAGCAGCTTAGACGGAGCGGGAGCCGCGAACACCGGGGAGCTGTTTTTT. It encodes CASSLDGAGAANTGELFF. Complete variable domain (other parts from reference TRBV7-8 and TRBJ2-2): GAGVSQSPRYKVAKRGQDVALRCDPISGHVSLFWYQQALGQGPEFLTYFQNEAQLDKSGLPSDRFFAERPEGSVSTLKIQRTQQEDSAVYLCASSLDGAGAANTGELFFGEGSRLTVL.

This clone has ten or more counts. The sample has other DNA sequences that encode this CDR3 too. Written as DNA, the CDR3 is TGTGCCAGCAGCTCCCAAGAGACCCAGTACTTC. Translated: CASSSQETQYF. This sequence joins TRBV7-2 and TRBJ2-5; D not certain. Germline loops: CDR1 SGHTA, CDR2 FQGNSA. Trimming left V 4 bases short and J 1 base short, with 1 base between. The CDR3 runs 11 residues.

The sample holds a few counts of this clone. V usage is TRBV10-3 and J usage is TRBJ2-2; D is possibly TRBD1 (7 bases). The length of the CDR3 is 14 residues. V was pared by 10 bases and J by 4 bases, with 16 bases between. Germline values: CDR1 ENHRY, CDR2 SYGVKD. The CDR3 region is CATGDREATGELFF. CDR3 coding DNA: TGTGCCACCGGAGACAGGGAGGCCACCGGGGAGCTGTTTTTT.

This clone showed up just a few times. J is TRBJ2-1 and V is TRBV7-8; TRBD2 agrees at 7 bases. The CDR3 covers 15 residues. Germline CDR1 SGHVS, CDR2 FQNEAQ. With V trimmed by 0 bases and J by 6 bases, 5 bases remained unmatched. The DNA for the CDR3 is TGTGCCAGCAGCTTAGCGGCAGGGAGGGCCAATGAGCAGTTCTTC. Amino acids: CASSLAAGRANEQFF. Variable domain in full (rest from reference TRBV7-8 and TRBJ2-1): GAGVSQSPRYKVAKRGQDVALRCDPISGHVSLFWYQQALGQGPEFLTYFQNEAQLDKSGLPSDRFFAERPEGSVSTLKIQRTQQEDSAVYLCASSLAAGRANEQFFGPGTRLTVL.

The chain is built from TRBV4-2 and TRBJ2-1; D is unclear. The germline V gene has CDR1 LGHNA and CDR2 YNFKEQ. CDR3 size: 12 residues. The V gene lost 4 bases and the J gene lost 9 bases, with 10 bases spanning the gap. This CDR3 is CASSLTLAEQFF. For the CDR3, the DNA is TGTGCCAGCAGCCTCACTCTGGCTGAGCAGTTCTTC.

The rearrangement links TRBV18 to TRBJ2-5; 7 bases line up with TRBD1. V lost 6 bases, J lost 3 bases, and 10 bases stayed unmatched. From germline, CDR1 is KGHSH and CDR2 LQKENI. The CDR3 contains 15 residues. CDR3 bases: TGTGCCAGCTCGCGGCCCGGGACAGAAGAAGAGACCCAGTACTTC. Translated, it gives CASSRPGTEEETQYF.

This clone turned up a few times. J is TRBJ2-1 and V is TRBV5-4, with D unresolved. The CDR3 loop spans 13 amino acids. V lost 2 bases, J lost 4 bases, and 7 bases lay in between. Germline values: CDR1 SGHNT, CDR2 YYREEE (reference sequence). This CDR3 reads CASSFSVYNEQFF. In DNA, the CDR3 is TGTGCCAGCAGCTTTAGTGTTTACAATGAGCAGTTCTTC. Complete variable domain (other parts from reference TRBV5-4 and TRBJ2-1): ETGVTQSPTHLIKTRGQQVTLRCSSQSGHNTVSWYQQALGQGPQFIFQYYREEENGRGNFPPRFSGLQFPNYSSELNVNALELDDSALYLCASSFSVYNEQFFGPGTRLTVL.